This passage covers 19 T cell receptor beta chains from one sample sequenced in a study of cytomegalovirus exposure and HLA in healthy donors. Primers for the PCR totalled 60 Vbeta and 13 Jbeta. Libraries were prepared by immunoSEQ multiplex PCR; TCRdb keeps only in-frame clonotypes and omits some of them. The table has about 170,000 clones, approximately 70% seen once. Source material: PBMCs. These receptors originate from a woman between 18 and 30 years old in good health and CMV-seropositive.

This clone was seen more than once but under ten times. One end of the junction does not line up with germline, which may come from a read error. V usage is TRBV7-9 and J usage is TRBJ1-2; D perhaps matches TRBD1 (5 bases). This CDR3 spans 13 amino acids. Germline CDR1 is SEHNR and CDR2 is FQNEAQ (reference sequence). The CDR3 sequence: CSSSSGNAYGYTF. The CDR3 region has the DNA TGTTCCAGCAGCTCAGGGAACGCCTATGGCTACACCTTC.

The chain joins TRBV11-2 to TRBJ1-1; TRBD1 aligns across 10 bases. Trimming removed 2 bases from V and 3 bases from J; junction bases left unmatched: 9. CDR1 is SGHAT, CDR2 FQNNGV, per germline. The CDR3 loop spans 17 amino acids. This chain's CDR3 is CASSLFLTGGVDTEAFF. As DNA, the CDR3 is TGTGCCAGCAGCTTATTCTTGACAGGGGGCGTAGACACTGAAGCTTTCTTT.

This clone appeared once. The rearrangement links TRBV2 to TRBJ1-2; TRBD1 might be the D (6 bases). Trimming took off 9 bases at V and 3 bases at J, with 17 bases between the two ends. This CDR3 spans 14 amino acids. CDR1 SNHLY and CDR2 FYNNEI come from the germline V gene. The CDR3 here is CASTQQGTYYGYTF. DNA of the CDR3: TGTGCCAGTACCCAACAGGGAACCTACTATGGCTACACCTTC. Based on the CDR3 plus reference TRBV2 and TRBJ1-2, the full variable domain is EPEVTQTPSHQVTQMGQEVILRCVPISNHLYFYWYRQILGQKVEFLVSFYNNEISEKSEIFDDQFSVERPDGSNFTLKIRSTKLEDSAMYFCASTQQGTYYGYTFGSGTRLTVV.

This chain uses TRBV7-2 with TRBJ1-1; D not certain. Germline loops: CDR1 SGHTA, CDR2 FQGNSA. Trimming stripped 3 bases from V and 1 base from J, with 9 bases between. The CDR3 has 14 amino acids. The CDR3 reads CASSFPFGNTEAFF. Here the CDR3 DNA reads TGTGCCAGCAGCTTCCCCTTCGGGAACACTGAAGCTTTCTTT. The whole variable domain, remainder taken from reference TRBV7-2 and TRBJ1-1, is GAGVSQSPSNKVTEKGKDVELRCDPISGHTALYWYRQSLGQGLEFLIYFQGNSAPDKSGLPSDRFSAERTGGSVSTLTIQRTQQEDSAVYLCASSFPFGNTEAFFGQGTRLTVV.

As to this clone: Mismatch with germline at one junction end may stem from a read error. The gene calls are TRBV4-3 and TRBJ1-1; no firm D call. Germline V gives CDR1 LGHNA, CDR2 YSLEER. The CDR3 sequence is 15 residues long. In DNA, the CDR3 is TGCACCAGCAGCCAAGATCTCTCGGGGAACACTGAAGCTTTCTTT. It encodes CTSSQDLSGNTEAFF.

This clone was picked up one time. The chain is built from TRBV7-9 and TRBJ2-5; 9 nucleotides agree with TRBD1. V shed 5 bases and J 0 bases; nucleotides not matched to a gene: 10. The CDR3 sequence is 17 residues long. Germline CDR1 SEHNR, CDR2 FQNEAQ (reference sequence). CDR3 sequence: CASSSPADRGYQETQYF. The CDR3 nucleotides read TGTGCCAGCAGCAGTCCCGCCGACAGGGGGTACCAAGAGACCCAGTACTTC. The entire variable domain, with the rest obtained from reference TRBV7-9 and TRBJ2-5, is as follows: DTGVSQNPRHKITKRGQNVTFRCDPISEHNRLYWYRQTLGQGPEFLTYFQNEAQLEKSRLLSDRFSAERPKGSFSTLEIQRTEQGDSAMYLCASSSPADRGYQETQYFGPGTRLLVL.

There are a few counts of this clone. The chain has TRBV5-6 and TRBJ2-1; the D gene is possibly TRBD1 (7 bases). V lost 4 bases and J 0 bases, leaving 11 bases between the germline ends. From germline, CDR1 is SGHDT and CDR2 YYEEEE. This CDR3 contains 15 residues. CDR3 residues: CASSGGGTSYNEQFF. CDR3 nucleotides: TGTGCCAGCAGCGGAGGGGGCACCTCCTACAATGAGCAGTTCTTC.

CDR3 nucleotide sequence: TGTGCCAGCTCACCAGCGAACTCAGGGAACACTGAAGCTTTCTTT. Translation gives CASSPANSGNTEAFF. The chain links TRBV18 to TRBJ1-1; no clear D gene. V shed 2 bases and J shed 1 base, with 11 bases lying between them. The CDR3 extends over 15 amino acids. CDR1 is KGHSH, CDR2 LQKENI, per germline.

The J gene is TRBJ2-1, the V gene TRBV19, with 15 bases identical to TRBD2. Germline values: CDR1 LNHDA, CDR2 SQIVND (reference sequence). The trim removed 5 bases at V and 8 bases at J, leaving 7 bases unmatched. This CDR3 comprises 16 residues. The CDR3 region is CASSPGLAGGQDEQFF. CDR3 DNA: TGTGCCAGTAGTCCAGGACTAGCGGGGGGGCAGGATGAGCAGTTCTTC.

This chain joins TRBV11-1 and TRBJ2-1; TRBD2 might be the D (5 bases). Germline lookup yields CDR1 SGHAT and CDR2 FQDESV (reference sequence). The CDR3 runs to 16 residues. V was cut by 4 bases and J by 4 bases, with 17 bases left in between. This CDR3 is CASSSRGPAGYNEQFF. The CDR3 nucleotides are TGTGCCAGCAGCTCAAGAGGCCCGGCGGGTTACAATGAGCAGTTCTTC. The full variable domain, completed using reference TRBV11-1 and TRBJ2-1, is EAEVAQSPRYKITEKSQAVAFWCDPISGHATLYWYRQILGQGPELLVQFQDESVVDDSQLPKDRFSAERLKGVDSTLKIQPAELGDSAMYLCASSSRGPAGYNEQFFGPGTRLTVL.

The V call is TRBV4-3, the J call TRBJ2-5, with TRBD2 identical over 9 bases. V lost 0 bases to trimming and J lost 4 bases; unmatched junction nucleotides: 6. The CDR3 consists of 16 residues. Germline loops: CDR1 LGHNA, CDR2 YSLEER. CDR3 bases: TGCGCCAGCAGCCAAGATACGGGCGGGGGGGCAGAGACCCAGTACTTC. It translates to CASSQDTGGGAETQYF.

This chain connects TRBV30 to TRBJ2-5; perhaps TRBD1 as D (6 bases). The J call may not be correct, given that the DNA end is closer to TRBJ2-7. Germline assignment: CDR1 GTSNPN and CDR2 SVGIG (reference sequence). The CDR3 sequence is 14 residues long. The CDR3 sequence is CAWSVGQLIHEQYF. For the CDR3, the DNA is TGTGCCTGGAGTGTTGGACAGTTAATCCACGAGCAGTACTTC.

The V gene is TRBV19, the J gene TRBJ1-1; D not resolved. There are 13 residues in the CDR3. Germline values: CDR1 LNHDA, CDR2 SQIVND (reference sequence). Trimming stripped 5 bases from V and 0 bases from J, with 7 bases between. The CDR3 is CASSPEMNTEAFF. The CDR3, as DNA: TGTGCCAGTAGTCCAGAAATGAACACTGAAGCTTTCTTT.

This clone showed up just a few times. The chain uses TRBV7-9 and TRBJ1-5, with TRBD1 identical over 9 bases. Trimming took 5 bases from V and 7 from J; bases not matched to a gene: 6. CDR1 SEHNR and CDR2 FQNEAQ come from the germline V gene (reference sequence). There are 14 residues in the CDR3. Written as DNA, the CDR3 is TGTGCCAGCAGCCCGGACAGGGGTGACCAGCCCCAGCATTTT. Amino acids: CASSPDRGDQPQHF.

V is TRBV4-1 and J is TRBJ1-5, with TRBD1 as a possible D gene (5 bases). Looked up from germline, CDR1 is MGHRA and CDR2 is YSYEKL. The CDR3 is 14 residues long. V was shortened by 4 bases and J by 7 bases, with 14 bases between the two germline ends. The CDR3 region is CASSRIQDRQPQHF. CDR3 coding DNA: TGCGCCAGCAGCCGGATACAGGACCGGCAGCCCCAGCATTTT.

V gene TRBV4-2 combines with J gene TRBJ2-7, with D maybe TRBD2 (6 bases). The CDR3 consists of 15 residues. In germline, CDR1 is LGHNA, CDR2 YNFKEQ. V was trimmed by 0 bases and J by 2 bases, leaving 11 bases between them. DNA for the CDR3: TGTGCCAGCAGCCAAGAGCCGGCGGGAACCTACGAGCAGTACTTC. Amino acid sequence: CASSQEPAGTYEQYF.

The chain carries TRBV2 and TRBJ2-3, with 9 bases lining up with TRBD2. Germline CDR1 is SNHLY and CDR2 is FYNNEI. The CDR3 totals 17 residues. V dropped 2 bases and J dropped 6; count of bases not matched to a gene: 12. For the CDR3, the DNA is TGTGCCAGCAGTGAACGCCTGCGGGGGGGTTTCACGGATACGCAGTATTTT. Amino acids: CASSERLRGGFTDTQYF.

The rearrangement joins TRBV2 to TRBJ2-5; 7 bases agree with TRBD1. The CDR3 is made up of 14 amino acids. Unmatched junction bases numbered 7, after V lost 5 bases and J lost 4 bases. Germline CDR1 and CDR2: SNHLY and FYNNEI. CDR3 DNA sequence: TGTGCCAGCAGTAAAGGGACAGCGAGAGAGACCCAGTACTTC. Its protein is CASSKGTARETQYF.

The CDR3 DNA reads TGTGCCAGCAGCTCCGGGACTAGCATTCCTGGGGCCAACGTCCTGACTTTC. Translation: CASSSGTSIPGANVLTF. V gene TRBV7-9 combines with J gene TRBJ2-6; 9 bases are a match to TRBD2. J was trimmed by 2 bases and V by 4 bases; bases with no gene match: 6. CDR3 size: 17 residues. Per the germline V gene, CDR1 is SEHNR and CDR2 is FQNEAQ (reference sequence).